This T cell receptor beta chain was identified during a study of PD-1 blockade in classical Hodgkin lymphoma. In every patient, relapse followed autologous stem cell transplantation, while exposure to brentuximab vedotin differed. CD4+ T cells were purified from thawed PBMCs by negative selection. General study points: There was a significant rise in CD4+ TCR diversity by C4D1, with no such rise for CD8+. Before treatment, complete responders showed about the same diversity as newly diagnosed patients. Reported findings placed baseline TCR diversity lower in newly diagnosed patients (compared with healthy donors). Patients excluded were those beginning nivolumab under 1 year after ASCT.

Germline values: CDR1 SGHVS, CDR2 FNYEAQ. With 4 bases clipped from V and 6 bases from J, the junction kept 9 bases outside the gene matches. The CDR3 is 15 residues long. This clone has only one observation. Its antigen is still unknown. This table comes from immunoSEQ multiplex PCR, and its TCRdb copy is limited to in-frame clones, with some not included. The sample contains some 35,000 clones, 80% to 95% of which appear only once. The genes are TRBV7-6 and TRBJ2-3; 8 bases line up with TRBD1. This receptor was taken from a human donor with classical Hodgkin lymphoma. The specimen comprised CD4+ T cells from blood, sampled at baseline. CDR3 in DNA: TGTGCCAGCAGCTCTGGACAGGGTGGGGGTGATACGCAGTATTTT. Translating it yields CASSSGQGGGDTQYF.